A single sample is the source of the 20 T cell receptor beta chains below, sequenced in a study of OX40 agonist ivuxolimab in advanced cancers. Clones were read by immunoSEQ multiplex PCR, and TCRdb kept only the in-frame ones, dropping some. The repertoire holds 77,000 or so clones, with about 78% as singletons. The sample consisted of CD4+ or CD8+ T cells sorted from blood, taken in a trial of the OX40 agonist ivuxolimab. The source of these receptors is an adult with an advanced solid tumor such as melanoma, head and neck, liver or kidney cancer.

There are a few counts of this clone. The rearrangement uses TRBV4-1 and TRBJ2-7, with D perhaps TRBD2 (6 bases). The V gene's germline CDR1 is MGHRA and CDR2 YSYEKL. V was cut by 0 bases and J by 0 bases, with 18 bases left in between. CDR3 length: 18 amino acids. CDR3 in DNA: TGCGCCAGCAGCCAAGAGGGTATAAGGACTACCTTCTCCTACGAGCAGTACTTC. Translation: CASSQEGIRTTFSYEQYF.

The chain combines TRBV27 with TRBJ2-2, with 8 bases that match TRBD2. CDR3 length equals 16 residues. The trim removed 5 bases at V and 4 bases at J, leaving 9 bases unmatched. Germline V gene sequence: CDR1 MNHEY, CDR2 SMNVEV (reference sequence). The CDR3 loop reads CASSPQRTSSTGELFF. The CDR3 DNA follows: TGTGCCAGCAGTCCCCAAAGGACTAGCTCCACCGGGGAGCTGTTTTTT.

This clone appeared once. The J gene is TRBJ1-5, the V gene TRBV2; TRBD1 aligns across 7 bases. In germline, CDR1 is SNHLY, CDR2 FYNNEI. V was clipped by 4 bases and J by 6 bases; unmatched bases: 6. The CDR3 has 14 amino acids. The CDR3 loop reads CASSGAGGSQPQHF. The CDR3 DNA is TGTGCCAGCAGTGGGGCAGGGGGGAGTCAGCCCCAGCATTTT. The whole variable domain, filled in from reference TRBV2 and TRBJ1-5, reads EPEVTQTPSHQVTQMGQEVILRCVPISNHLYFYWYRQILGQKVEFLVSFYNNEISEKSEIFDDQFSVERPDGSNFTLKIRSTKLEDSAMYFCASSGAGGSQPQHFGDGTRLSIL.

This clone has only a few counts. This rearrangement joins TRBV6-5 to TRBJ2-7, with 12 bases lining up with TRBD1. Germline CDR1 reads MNHEY; CDR2 reads SVGAGI. The V and J ends lost 6 bases and 5 bases, in that order; junction bases with no gene match: 8. The CDR3 sequence is 15 residues long. As DNA, the CDR3 is TGTGCCAGCAGCCGCACCGGGACAGGGGGCAACGAGCAGTACTTC. Translated, it gives CASSRTGTGGNEQYF.

The chain has TRBV6-1 and TRBJ2-3, with D perhaps given as TRBD1 or TRBD2 (6 bases each). Trimming removed 2 bases at V and 2 bases at J, with 11 bases between. The CDR3 loop spans 15 amino acids. The germline gives CDR1 MNHNS, CDR2 SASEGT. CDR3 amino acids: CASSETPGATDTQYF. CDR3 in DNA: TGTGCCAGCAGTGAAACTCCGGGGGCCACAGATACGCAGTATTTT.

This chain joins TRBV28 and TRBJ1-1; TRBD1 agrees at 7 bases. Losses at the gene ends were 1 base for V and 1 base for J; bases not matched to a gene: 9. Per the germline V gene, CDR1 is MDHEN and CDR2 is SYDVKM. The CDR3 totals 17 residues. The CDR3 spells CASSLYVIGQENTEAFF. CDR3 coding DNA: TGTGCCAGCAGTTTATACGTTATAGGACAGGAGAACACTGAAGCTTTCTTT. Combining the CDR3 with reference TRBV28 and TRBJ1-1 gives the whole variable domain DVKVTQSSRYLVKRTGEKVFLECVQDMDHENMFWYRQDPGLGLRLIYFSYDVKMKEKGDIPEGYSVSREKKERFSLILESASTNQTSMYLCASSLYVIGQENTEAFFGQGTRLTVV.

The V and J genes are TRBV5-1 and TRBJ2-2; a weak D match, TRBD1 (6 bases). The CDR3 is made up of 15 amino acids. CDR1 and CDR2 (germline): SGHRS, YFSETQ. The V gene lost 4 bases and the J gene lost 2 bases, with 12 bases spanning the gap. The CDR3 loop is CASSIGQRNTGELFF. CDR3 DNA: TGCGCCAGCAGCATTGGACAGCGAAACACCGGGGAGCTGTTTTTT.

The chain recombines TRBV7-9 with TRBJ1-1; D may be TRBD1 (6 bases). There are 15 residues in the CDR3. The germline V gene encodes CDR1 SEHNR and CDR2 FQNEAQ (reference sequence). V was trimmed by 4 bases and J by 0 bases, leaving 12 bases between them. As DNA, the CDR3 is TGTGCCAGCAGCTGGACAGATACCATGAACACTGAAGCTTTCTTT. Translated: CASSWTDTMNTEAFF.

In its sample, this clone was seen once. The CDR3 DNA is TGTGCCAGCACCACCCAGGGGGACACTGAAGCTTTCTTT. This gives the protein CASTTQGDTEAFF. The chain joins TRBV18 to TRBJ1-1; TRBD1 agrees at 7 bases. V trimming: 8 bases; J trimming: 3 bases; junction bases outside the gene matches: 6. The germline V gene has CDR1 KGHSH and CDR2 LQKENI. There are 13 residues in the CDR3.

This clone has just one count. The chain employs TRBV2 and TRBJ1-1, with D perhaps matching TRBD1 (5 bases). Trimming cost V 4 bases and J 4 bases, with 22 bases left between them. There are 17 residues in the CDR3. CDR1 SNHLY and CDR2 FYNNEI come from the germline V gene. The CDR3 spells CASSGVLGSPGGTEAFF. The CDR3 nucleotides read TGTGCCAGCAGTGGAGTTTTAGGGTCCCCCGGGGGCACTGAAGCTTTCTTT. The full variable domain, in which reference TRBV2 and TRBJ1-1 provide the parts outside the CDR3, is EPEVTQTPSHQVTQMGQEVILRCVPISNHLYFYWYRQILGQKVEFLVSFYNNEISEKSEIFDDQFSVERPDGSNFTLKIRSTKLEDSAMYFCASSGVLGSPGGTEAFFGQGTRLTVV.

This sequence joins TRBV5-1 and TRBJ1-1; D remains unclear. CDR3 size: 13 residues. V lost 0 bases and J 0 bases, leaving 3 bases between the germline ends. The germline gives CDR1 SGHRS, CDR2 YFSETQ. In nucleotides, the CDR3 is TGCGCCAGCAGCTTGGAATTGAACACTGAAGCTTTCTTT. Its translation: CASSLELNTEAFF.

The sample holds one count of this clone. The rearrangement links TRBV4-1 to TRBJ2-7; 7 positions match TRBD2. The germline gives CDR1 MGHRA, CDR2 YSYEKL. Trimming removed 0 bases from V and 4 bases from J; junction bases left unmatched: 15. The CDR3 extends over 18 amino acids. The CDR3 spells CASSQDTPYSGLPYEQYF. CDR3 DNA sequence: TGCGCCAGCAGCCAAGATACCCCCTATAGCGGGTTGCCATACGAGCAGTACTTC.

This chain links TRBV18 with TRBJ2-5; TRBD1 matches 7 bases. CDR1 is KGHSH and CDR2 is LQKENI in the germline V gene. The CDR3 contains 14 residues. V lost 6 bases, J lost 1 base, and 5 bases stayed unmatched. CDR3 sequence reads: CASSKTGTQETQYF. The CDR3 DNA sequence: TGTGCCAGCTCTAAGACAGGGACCCAAGAGACCCAGTACTTC.

The genes are TRBV7-8 and TRBJ1-5; D uncertain. Germline V gene sequence: CDR1 SGHVS, CDR2 FQNEAQ. The CDR3 runs to 16 residues. Deletions cut 3 bases from V and 4 bases from J, with 16 bases between. This CDR3 is CASSFLTANPNQPQHF. The CDR3 DNA is TGTGCCAGCAGCTTCCTTACAGCCAACCCAAATCAGCCCCAGCATTTT. Full variable domain (rest looked up from reference TRBV7-8 and TRBJ1-5): GAGVSQSPRYKVAKRGQDVALRCDPISGHVSLFWYQQALGQGPEFLTYFQNEAQLDKSGLPSDRFFAERPEGSVSTLKIQRTQQEDSAVYLCASSFLTANPNQPQHFGDGTRLSIL.

The V and J genes are TRBV28 and TRBJ1-1; unclear D gene. The germline V gene encodes CDR1 MDHEN and CDR2 SYDVKM. V was shortened by 5 bases and J by 5 bases, with 18 bases between the two germline ends. The CDR3 extends over 15 amino acids. The CDR3 nucleotides are TGTGCCAGCAGTGTATTTCGGAGGGTTGGGACTGAAGCTTTCTTT. Protein: CASSVFRRVGTEAFF.

This clone was counted between two and nine times. The chain has TRBV20-1 and TRBJ2-2, with D unclear. The V end was cut by 3 bases, the J end by 5 bases, with 4 bases between. The CDR3 is 11 residues long. Germline V gene lookup returns CDR1 DFQATT and CDR2 SNEGSKA (reference sequence). The DNA of the CDR3 is TGCAGTGCTAGTATGACCGGGGAGCTGTTTTTT. Its protein is CSASMTGELFF.

The CDR3 DNA reads as TGTGCCAGCAGCTTAGGCAGGCTACCGCTCACCACAGATACGCAGTATTTT. Amino acids: CASSLGRLPLTTDTQYF. The chain links TRBV13 to TRBJ2-3, with D hard to call. Deletions cut 0 bases from V and 2 bases from J, with 15 bases between. CDR1 and CDR2 (germline): PRHDT, FYEKMQ (reference sequence). The CDR3 consists of 17 residues.

V and J are TRBV7-3 and TRBJ1-1; D call uncertain. The CDR3 is 13 amino acids. Germline loops: CDR1 SGHTA, CDR2 FQGTGA. V dropped 1 base and J dropped 4 bases, with 7 bases sitting between them. CDR3 bases: TGTGCCAGCAGCTTAATGCAGGCCACTGAAGCTTTCTTT. Its protein is CASSLMQATEAFF.

This sequence joins TRBV28 and TRBJ2-3; 10 bases match TRBD1. Unmatched junction bases numbered 3, after V lost 5 bases and J lost 1 base. Germline CDR1 reads MDHEN; CDR2 reads SYDVKM. CDR3 size: 15 residues. CDR3 nucleotide sequence: TGTGCCAGCAGTCCAGACAGGGGGCGCACAGATACGCAGTATTTT. The encoded protein is CASSPDRGRTDTQYF.

This chain joins TRBV11-2 and TRBJ1-1; a weak D match, TRBD1 (6 bases). The length of the CDR3 is 13 residues. CDR1 is SGHAT and CDR2 is FQNNGV in the germline V gene. V gave up 5 bases and J gave up 7 bases, with 14 bases separating them. The CDR3 nucleotides are TGTGCCAGCAGCCAAACAGGGTTCATTGAAGCTTTCTTT. Residues: CASSQTGFIEAFF.